This T cell receptor (beta chain) emerged from a study of regulatory T cells in long-lasting Graves disease (dated by TCRdb to 2020 to 2022). The study in broad terms: In the newly diagnosed Graves' disease group, patients had been taking antithyroid drugs for less than 3 months. TCR sequencing covered some 13 persistent and approximately 20 newly diagnosed Graves' disease patients, some 33 samples in total. Patients with persistent Graves' disease were compared with patients with newly diagnosed Graves' disease using TCR sequencing and RNA sequencing of peripheral blood. The study was registered as a clinical trial and conducted in China. The study at large found these results: Preferential use of TRBV28, TRBJ1-2 and TRBJ2-5 was observed in persistent disease, whereas TRBV20-1 and TRBJ2-1 were favored in newly diagnosed disease. A larger number of public clonotypes was shared among persistent patients (over 2,500) than among newly diagnosed patients (around 970). Lower TCR Shannon entropy and fewer highly expanded clones were observed in persistent Graves' disease patients than in newly diagnosed patients, which suggested clonal expansion. Because the primary lesion, thyroid tissue, could not be accessed, the study looked at peripheral blood alone. Sequencing and analysis were restricted to the TCR beta chain. The authors noted that the small sample size was a limitation that may lower accuracy.

Per the publication, the time point label means: newly diagnosed GD, antithyroid drugs for less than 3 months. For both TCR sequencing and RNA sequencing, RNA was extracted from PBMCs using TRIzol. The diagnosis of Graves' disease followed American Thyroid Association guidelines. The patients came from an endocrinology department in Xi'an, China. Each patient gave about 10 milliliters of peripheral blood, collected in an EDTA anticoagulant tube. Ficoll Paque Plus density gradient separation was used to isolate PBMCs, and no further T cell sorting was done. An Agilent 2100 Bioanalyzer and agarose gel were used to assess RNA quality, and a NanoDrop 2000 was used to measure RNA concentration. The CDR3, from cysteine to phenylalanine, totals 17 residues. The retained sequence is limited to the CDR3, 51 bases, with the frame set at the first base. Trimming accounts for 2 bases at V and 2 bases at J, while the number of junction bases matched to no gene is 10. From the germline V gene, CDR1 is MDHEN and CDR2 is SYDVKM.

The method behind the library was multiplex PCR. TCRdb lists the instrument as Illumina HiSeq 4000. To build TCR beta libraries, CDR3 regions were amplified by Arm-PCR using iRepertoire HTBI primers. Before sequencing, the PCR products went through gel purification. The published analysis was carried out like this. Across samples, around 58 TRBV and roughly 15 TRBJ segments were identified and used for gene usage analysis of CDR3 amino acid clonotypes. COPE and FqMerger were used to merge filtered high-quality paired reads into contigs. BLAST was used to align contigs to IMGT TRBV, TRBD and TRBJ reference genes, and CDR3 was defined according to IMGT. Any clonotype with a frequency above 0.1% was classified as a highly expanded clone. Shannon entropy was used to measure repertoire diversity, and the Gini coefficient was used to measure V-J evenness. Clonotypes shared by more than one individual were considered public. TCRdb took the public reads, trimmed them with fastp at Q25, ran MiXCR for clone calling and kept in-frame beta chains. Entries that share a CDR3 protein sequence are merged under the most common genes and DNA. The V and J calls were determined by TCRdb, not by the authors. In all, the sample holds 500,000 to 700,000 distinct CDR3 sequences, and roughly 15% of those were seen once. The ten largest clones take up about 18% of the sample.

As regards this clonotype: Its specific antigen is unknown. Base qualities are missing; no much larger clone stands one base away.

The same sample was also studied in work on T cells in Graves' hyperthyroidism and ophthalmopathy. Drawing on the second study: Stable Graves' hyperthyroidism was defined as no progression to ophthalmopathy during 18 months of follow-up. Hyperthyroidism patients were newly diagnosed, had a disease duration of under 2 months, and were aged 18 to 65 years. Exclusion was applied to patients with uncontrolled infections, other autoimmune diseases, pregnancy or lactation. Diagnoses relied on clinical symptoms, serum thyroxine and TRAb, thyroid ultrasound and orbital computed tomography. The TCR CDR3 was subjected to a first round of RT-PCR using the HTBI primer set and the Qiagen OneStep RT-PCR kit. Most expanded thyroid clonotypes (frequency above 0.001) were also found in blood, which suggests that blood repertoires may mirror thyroid immune responses. Ophthalmopathy was separated from stable hyperthyroidism by a 13 V-J signature model, with approximately 86% sensitivity and 81% to 82% specificity obtained in cross-validation and 80%/75% obtained in testing. In validation, the model predicted progression to ophthalmopathy with roughly 66% sensitivity and about 73% specificity, a median of about six months before onset. To identify distinguishing TCR V-J signatures, a discovery cohort of 100 patients was used, comprising 40 to 45 with Graves' ophthalmopathy and some 57 with stable Graves' hyperthyroidism. Prospective prediction of ophthalmopathy was tested in an independent validation cohort of approximately 19 hyperthyroidism patients and some 17 patients who later progressed to ophthalmopathy. The approximately 100 discovery patients were randomly split 7:3 into training and test sets. Thyroid tissue and blood T-cell repertoires from several Graves' hyperthyroidism patients were also compared in the study. After blood sampling, hyperthyroidism patients were treated with methimazole at a starting dose of 30 mg daily, and ophthalmopathy patients were treated with high-dose intravenous methylprednisolone. Libraries were constructed in a second round of multiplex PCR, after which size selection and purification were performed. Libraries were sequenced paired-end with 100 bp reads on an Illumina HiSeq2000. SOAPnuke was used to process the raw data, throwing out any read that contained adapters or uncalled bases, had a mean Phred below 15, or lacked an exact constant-primer or identifier match. High-quality paired reads were merged using COPE v1.2.5, and each unique nucleotide sequence was defined as a clonotype. MiTCR v1.1 was used to align the clonotypes against IMGT TRBV, TRBD and TRBJ reference segments. Analysis was restricted to V-J combinations with a frequency above 0.0001, which covered 98% to 99.2% of repertoires. A TCS score was defined as the ratio of F50 (clonal expansion) to E x V (chaos), with BLOSUM62-based TCRdist applied between CDR3 peptides within each V-J. Welch's t-statistics and random forest reduced several hundred V-J features to around 14, which were used in a naive Bayes classifier (R e1071). No statistical method was used to set the sample size in advance, and investigators knew the group allocation. TCR Vbeta CDR3 sequencing of 120 to 150 peripheral blood samples (43 ophthalmopathy, over 70 hyperthyroidism and approximately 17 progressor patients) is reported in the paper.

The source of this sequence is a woman younger than 45 with Graves disease. Donor details come from another sample of the same person, matched by shared clones. The V and J segments used are TRBV28 and TRBJ1-2, and TRBD1 aligns with 8 junction nucleotides. Sequenced material: peripheral blood mononuclear cells (PBMCs), taken at new diagnosis, from a patient treated with antithyroid drugs. CDR3 sequence: CASSLIGFGQGNYGYTF. The nucleotide sequence is given as TGTGCCAGCAGTTTAATTGGCTTCGGACAGGGAAACTATGGCTACACCTTC.